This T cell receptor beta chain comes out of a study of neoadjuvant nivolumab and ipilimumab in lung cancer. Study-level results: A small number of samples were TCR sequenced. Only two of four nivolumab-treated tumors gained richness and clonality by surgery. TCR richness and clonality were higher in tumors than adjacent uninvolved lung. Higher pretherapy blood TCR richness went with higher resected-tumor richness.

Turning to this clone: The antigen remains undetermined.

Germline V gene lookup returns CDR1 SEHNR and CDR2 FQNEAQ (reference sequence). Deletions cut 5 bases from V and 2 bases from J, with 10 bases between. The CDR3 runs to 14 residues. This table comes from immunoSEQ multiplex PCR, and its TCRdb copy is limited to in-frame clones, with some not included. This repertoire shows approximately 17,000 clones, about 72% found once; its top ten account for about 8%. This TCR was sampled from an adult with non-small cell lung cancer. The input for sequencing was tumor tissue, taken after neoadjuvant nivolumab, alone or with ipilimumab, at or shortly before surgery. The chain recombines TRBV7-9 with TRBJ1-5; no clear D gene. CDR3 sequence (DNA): TGTGCCAGCAGCCAGAGTTTTGGCAATCAGCCCCAGCATTTT. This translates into CASSQSFGNQPQHF.